Listed here are 5 T cell receptor beta chains from one sample, sequenced in a study of identical twins. TCRdb re-called the 5' RACE reads with MiXCR, one entry per CDR3 protein. The sample has 300,000 to 400,000 distinct CDR3 sequences, over 9% seen once. The data were also submitted as part of a second study, on yellow fever vaccine responses in identical twins.

The sample comprised CD8+ T cells sorted from blood. The receptors here all came from a young woman in good health.

This clonotype has only a few counts. The J gene is TRBJ2-1, the V gene TRBV4-1; TRBD1 agrees at 12 bases. CDR1 MGHRA and CDR2 YSYEKL come from the germline V gene. The CDR3 is 17 residues long. The junction had 9 bases not matched to a gene; V was cut back by 2 bases and J by 7 bases. The CDR3 coding sequence is TGCGCCAGCAGCCAAAGGGTGGGACAGGGGGCATGGAATGAGCAGTTCTTC. Protein product: CASSQRVGQGAWNEQFF.

The chain recombines TRBV20-1 with TRBJ2-7; D uncertain. This CDR3 is built from 13 residues. Trimming stripped 1 base from V and 2 bases from J, with 9 bases between. Germline V gene sequence: CDR1 DFQATT, CDR2 SNEGSKA (reference sequence). CDR3 DNA: TGCAGTGCTAGAGGTCCGGAGACCTACGAGCAGTACTTC. Encoded protein: CSARGPETYEQYF.

V is TRBV6-1 and J is TRBJ1-4, with TRBD1 identical over 7 bases. Losses at the gene ends were 10 bases for V and 5 bases for J; bases not matched to a gene: 7. The CDR3 loop spans 13 amino acids. From germline, CDR1 is MNHNS and CDR2 SASEGT. The CDR3 DNA is TGTGCCACCGCCGAGACAGGGAATGAAAAACTGTTTTTT. Translated, it gives CATAETGNEKLFF.

This clonotype was found a few times. CDR3 nucleotide sequence: TGTGCCAGCAGCCCTTACAGGGGAGGTAGCAATCAGCCCCAGCATTTT. Protein sequence: CASSPYRGGSNQPQHF. The chain has TRBV7-6 and TRBJ1-5, with TRBD1 matching 7 bases. V lost 5 bases to trimming and J lost 0 bases; unmatched junction nucleotides: 7. Germline V gene data show CDR1 as SGHVS and CDR2 as FNYEAQ. There are 16 residues in the CDR3. The variable domain in full, with the rest retrieved from reference TRBV7-6 and TRBJ1-5, is GAGVSQSPRYKVTKRGQDVALRCDPISGHVSLYWYRQALGQGPEFLTYFNYEAQQDKSGLPNDRFSAERPEGSISTLTIQRTEQRDSAMYRCASSPYRGGSNQPQHFGDGTRLSIL.

This clonotype has only a few counts. The chain uses TRBV7-3 and TRBJ2-3; possible D gene TRBD1, 6 bases. The germline V gene has CDR1 SGHTA and CDR2 FQGTGA. The CDR3 is made up of 16 amino acids. Trimming left V 3 bases short and J 6 bases short, with 19 bases between. The CDR3 is CASSFAGPGAEDTQYF. Here the CDR3 DNA reads TGTGCCAGCAGCTTTGCTGGCCCAGGGGCGGAGGATACGCAGTATTTT.